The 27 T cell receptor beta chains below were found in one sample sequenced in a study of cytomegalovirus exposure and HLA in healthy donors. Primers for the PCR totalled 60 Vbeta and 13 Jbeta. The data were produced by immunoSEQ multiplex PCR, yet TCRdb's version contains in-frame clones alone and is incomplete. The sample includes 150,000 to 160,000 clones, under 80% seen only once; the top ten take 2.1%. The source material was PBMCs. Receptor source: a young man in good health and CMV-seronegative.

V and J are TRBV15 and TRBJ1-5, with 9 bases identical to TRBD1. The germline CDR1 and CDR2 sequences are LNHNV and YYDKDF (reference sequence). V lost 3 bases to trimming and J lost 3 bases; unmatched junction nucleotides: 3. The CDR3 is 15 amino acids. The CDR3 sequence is CATSRDRGLNQPQHF. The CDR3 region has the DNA TGTGCCACCAGCAGGGACAGGGGCCTCAATCAGCCCCAGCATTTT.

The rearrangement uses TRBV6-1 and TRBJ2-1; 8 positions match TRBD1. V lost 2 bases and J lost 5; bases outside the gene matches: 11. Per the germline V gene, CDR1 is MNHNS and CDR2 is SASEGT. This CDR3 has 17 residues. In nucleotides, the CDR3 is TGTGCCAGCAGTGAACTCTCAGGACAGGGTTGGGACAATGAGCAGTTCTTC. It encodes CASSELSGQGWDNEQFF.

In nucleotides, the CDR3 is TGTGCCAGTAGTACCAGGGTAACTGAGCAGTTCTTC. Residues: CASSTRVTEQFF. The chain joins TRBV19 to TRBJ2-1; TRBD1 might be the D (5 bases). The V gene lost 4 bases and the J gene lost 9 bases, with 10 bases spanning the gap. The CDR3 length is 12 residues. Germline CDR1 and CDR2: LNHDA and SQIVND (reference sequence).

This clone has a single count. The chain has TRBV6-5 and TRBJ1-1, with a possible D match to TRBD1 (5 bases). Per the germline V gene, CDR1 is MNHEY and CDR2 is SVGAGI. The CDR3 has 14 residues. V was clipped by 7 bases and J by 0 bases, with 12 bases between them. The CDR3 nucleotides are TGTGCCAGCAAACGGACATTCGTGAACACTGAAGCTTTCTTT. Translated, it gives CASKRTFVNTEAFF.

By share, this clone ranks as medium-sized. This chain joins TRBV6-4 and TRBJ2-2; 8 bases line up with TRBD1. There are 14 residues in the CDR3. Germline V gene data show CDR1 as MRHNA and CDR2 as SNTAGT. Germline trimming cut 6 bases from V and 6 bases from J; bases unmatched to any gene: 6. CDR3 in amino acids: CASRQDRDPGELFF. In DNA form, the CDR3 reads TGTGCCAGCAGACAGGACAGGGATCCCGGGGAGCTGTTTTTT.

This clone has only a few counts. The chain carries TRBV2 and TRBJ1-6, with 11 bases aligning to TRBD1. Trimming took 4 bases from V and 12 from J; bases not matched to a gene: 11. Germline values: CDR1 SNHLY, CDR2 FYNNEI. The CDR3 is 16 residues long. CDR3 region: CASSVNPGQGGRPLHF. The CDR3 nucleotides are TGTGCCAGCAGTGTTAACCCGGGACAGGGGGGGAGACCCCTCCACTTT.

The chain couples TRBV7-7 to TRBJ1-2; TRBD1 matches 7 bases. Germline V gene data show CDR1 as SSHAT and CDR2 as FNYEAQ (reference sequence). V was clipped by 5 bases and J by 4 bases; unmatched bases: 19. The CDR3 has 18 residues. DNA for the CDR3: TGTGCCAGCAGCACAAAAGCCGCTCAGGGGGGAGAATGCTATGGCTACACCTTC. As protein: CASSTKAAQGGECYGYTF.

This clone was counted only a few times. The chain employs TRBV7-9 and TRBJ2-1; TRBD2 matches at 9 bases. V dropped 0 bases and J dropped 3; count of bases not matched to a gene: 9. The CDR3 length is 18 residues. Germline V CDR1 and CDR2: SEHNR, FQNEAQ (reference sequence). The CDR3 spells CASSLAGRGGPFYNEQFF. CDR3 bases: TGTGCCAGCAGCTTAGCGGGGCGGGGGGGCCCTTTCTACAATGAGCAGTTCTTC.

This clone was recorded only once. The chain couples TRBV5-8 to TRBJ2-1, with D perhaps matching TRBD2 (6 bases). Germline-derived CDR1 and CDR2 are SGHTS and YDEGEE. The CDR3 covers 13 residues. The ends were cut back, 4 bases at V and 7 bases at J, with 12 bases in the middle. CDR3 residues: CASSQTRRNEQFF. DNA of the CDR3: TGTGCCAGCAGCCAGACTAGAAGGAATGAGCAGTTCTTC.

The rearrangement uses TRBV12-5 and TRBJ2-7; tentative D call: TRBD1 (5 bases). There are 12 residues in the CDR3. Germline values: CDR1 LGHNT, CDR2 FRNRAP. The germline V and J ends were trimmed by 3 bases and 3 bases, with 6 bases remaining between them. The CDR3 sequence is CASGFDSYEQYF. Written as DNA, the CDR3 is TGTGCTAGTGGTTTCGACAGCTACGAGCAGTACTTC.

The CDR3, as DNA: TGTGCCAGCTCACCGGCGACAGATCCCTACGAGCAGTACTTC. This translates into CASSPATDPYEQYF. The chain links TRBV18 to TRBJ2-7; D is perhaps TRBD1 (5 bases). Per germline, CDR1 KGHSH and CDR2 LQKENI. The V end lost 3 bases, the J end lost 2 bases, and 11 bases lay between the germline ends. CDR3 length equals 14 residues.

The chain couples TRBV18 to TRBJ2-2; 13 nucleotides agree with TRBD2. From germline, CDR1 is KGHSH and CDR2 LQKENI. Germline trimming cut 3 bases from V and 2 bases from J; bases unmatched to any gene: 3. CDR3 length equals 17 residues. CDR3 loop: CASSPGLAGANTGELFF. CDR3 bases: TGTGCCAGCTCACCCGGACTAGCGGGGGCCAACACCGGGGAGCTGTTTTTT. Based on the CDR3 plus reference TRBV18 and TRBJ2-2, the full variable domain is NAGVMQNPRHLVRRRGQEARLRCSPMKGHSHVYWYRQLPEEGLKFMVYLQKENIIDESGMPKERFSAEFPKEGPSILRIQQVVRGDSAAYFCASSPGLAGANTGELFFGEGSRLTVL.

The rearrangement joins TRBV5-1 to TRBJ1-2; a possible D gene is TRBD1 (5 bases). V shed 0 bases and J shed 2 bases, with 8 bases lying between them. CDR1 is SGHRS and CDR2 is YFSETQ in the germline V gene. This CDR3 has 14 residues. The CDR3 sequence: CASSLETANYGYTF. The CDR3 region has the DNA TGCGCCAGCAGCTTGGAGACAGCAAACTATGGCTACACCTTC.

The CDR3 region has the DNA TGTGCCACCAGCAGAGAGACAGAAGATCAGCCCCAGCATTTT. This translates into CATSRETEDQPQHF. The chain carries TRBV15 and TRBJ1-5; TRBD1 might be the D (5 bases). The CDR3 contains 14 residues. Germline V gene sequence: CDR1 LNHNV, CDR2 YYDKDF (reference sequence). V was pared by 0 bases and J by 5 bases, with 8 bases between.

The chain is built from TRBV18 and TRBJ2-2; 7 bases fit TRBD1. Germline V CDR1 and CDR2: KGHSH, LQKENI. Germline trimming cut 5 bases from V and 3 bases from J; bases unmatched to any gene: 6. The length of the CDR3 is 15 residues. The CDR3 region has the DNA TGTGCCAGCTCAGCGAGACAGGGAGACACCGGGGAGCTGTTTTTT. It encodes CASSARQGDTGELFF.

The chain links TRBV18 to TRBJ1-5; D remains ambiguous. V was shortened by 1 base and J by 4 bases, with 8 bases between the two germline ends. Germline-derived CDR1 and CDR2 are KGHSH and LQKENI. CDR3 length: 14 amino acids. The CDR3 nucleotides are TGTGCCAGCTCACCACAGGAACTAAATCAGCCCCAGCATTTT. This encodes CASSPQELNQPQHF.

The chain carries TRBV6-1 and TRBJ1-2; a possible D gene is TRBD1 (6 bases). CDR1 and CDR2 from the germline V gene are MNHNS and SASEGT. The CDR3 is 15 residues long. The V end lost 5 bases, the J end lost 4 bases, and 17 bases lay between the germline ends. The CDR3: CASSWDRQVSYGYTF. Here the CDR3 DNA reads TGTGCCAGCAGTTGGGATAGACAGGTTTCCTATGGCTACACCTTC.

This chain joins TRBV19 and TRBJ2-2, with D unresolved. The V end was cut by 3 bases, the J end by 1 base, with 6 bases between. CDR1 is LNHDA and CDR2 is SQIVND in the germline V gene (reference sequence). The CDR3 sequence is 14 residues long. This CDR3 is CASSIFRNTGELFF. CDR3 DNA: TGTGCCAGTAGTATCTTCAGGAACACCGGGGAGCTGTTTTTT.

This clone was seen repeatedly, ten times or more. For the CDR3, the DNA is TGCGCCAGCAGCCAAGAAAGGTTCGCCAGGGAAAAACTGTTTTTT. This sequence encodes CASSQERFAREKLFF. The rearrangement joins TRBV4-3 to TRBJ1-4; D is undetermined. From germline, CDR1 is LGHNA and CDR2 YSLEER. CDR3 length equals 15 residues. Trimming cost V 0 bases and J 8 bases, with 13 bases left between them.

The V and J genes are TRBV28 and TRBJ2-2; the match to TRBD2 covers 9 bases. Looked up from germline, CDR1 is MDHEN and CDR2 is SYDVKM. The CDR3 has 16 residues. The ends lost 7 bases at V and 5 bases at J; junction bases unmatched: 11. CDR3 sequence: CASIGGGGRRTGELFF. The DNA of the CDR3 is TGTGCCAGCATCGGCGGGGGGGGGCGTAGAACCGGGGAGCTGTTTTTT. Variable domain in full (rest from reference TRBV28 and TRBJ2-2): DVKVTQSSRYLVKRTGEKVFLECVQDMDHENMFWYRQDPGLGLRLIYFSYDVKMKEKGDIPEGYSVSREKKERFSLILESASTNQTSMYLCASIGGGGRRTGELFFGEGSRLTVL.

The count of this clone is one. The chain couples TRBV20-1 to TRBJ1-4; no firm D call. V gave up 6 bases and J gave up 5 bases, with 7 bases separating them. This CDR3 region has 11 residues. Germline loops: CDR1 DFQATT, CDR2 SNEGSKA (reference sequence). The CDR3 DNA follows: TGCAGTGCCAGTCTGAATGAAAAACTGTTTTTT. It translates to CSASLNEKLFF.

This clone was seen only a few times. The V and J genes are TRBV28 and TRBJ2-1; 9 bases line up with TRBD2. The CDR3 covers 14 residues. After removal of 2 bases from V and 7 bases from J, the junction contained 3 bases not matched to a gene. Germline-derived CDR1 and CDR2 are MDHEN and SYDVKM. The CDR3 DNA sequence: TGTGCCAGCAGTTTAGCGGGGGGGCCGAATGAGCAGTTCTTC. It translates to CASSLAGGPNEQFF.

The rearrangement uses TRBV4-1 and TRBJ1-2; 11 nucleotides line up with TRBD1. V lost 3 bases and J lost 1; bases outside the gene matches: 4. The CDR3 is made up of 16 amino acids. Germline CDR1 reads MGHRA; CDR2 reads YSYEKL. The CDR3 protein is CASSQEGQGGNYGYTF. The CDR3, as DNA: TGCGCCAGCAGCCAGGAGGGACAGGGGGGTAACTATGGCTACACCTTC.

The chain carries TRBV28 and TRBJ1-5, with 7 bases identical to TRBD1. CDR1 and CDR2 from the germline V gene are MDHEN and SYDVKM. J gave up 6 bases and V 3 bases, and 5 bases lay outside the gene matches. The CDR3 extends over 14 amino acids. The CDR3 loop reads CASSLTGKGQPQHF. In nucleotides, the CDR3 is TGTGCCAGCAGTTTGACAGGGAAGGGTCAGCCCCAGCATTTT.

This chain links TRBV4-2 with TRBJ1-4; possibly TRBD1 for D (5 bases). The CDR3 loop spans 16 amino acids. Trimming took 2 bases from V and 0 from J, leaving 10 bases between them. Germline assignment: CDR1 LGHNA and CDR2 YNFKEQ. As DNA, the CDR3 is TGTGCCAGCAGCCAACAGGGCCTTTCAACTAATGAAAAACTGTTTTTT. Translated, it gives CASSQQGLSTNEKLFF.

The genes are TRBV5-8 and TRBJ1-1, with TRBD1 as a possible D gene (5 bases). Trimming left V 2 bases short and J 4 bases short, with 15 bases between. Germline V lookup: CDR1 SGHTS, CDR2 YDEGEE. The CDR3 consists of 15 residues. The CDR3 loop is CASSFAYGGSTEAFF. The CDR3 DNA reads TGTGCCAGCAGCTTCGCATACGGGGGTAGCACTGAAGCTTTCTTT.

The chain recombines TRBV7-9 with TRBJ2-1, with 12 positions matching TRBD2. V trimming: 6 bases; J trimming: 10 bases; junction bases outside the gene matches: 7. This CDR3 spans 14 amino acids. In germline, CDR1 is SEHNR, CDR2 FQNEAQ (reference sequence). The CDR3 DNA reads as TGTGCCAGCAGTTGGACTAGCGGGGTCGAGGAGCAGTTCTTC. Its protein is CASSWTSGVEEQFF.